This TCR beta chain comes out of a study of blood T cells in healthy people across ages. V was cut by 2 bases and J by 3 bases, with 7 bases left in between. Germline V gene lookup returns CDR1 SEHNR and CDR2 FQNEAQ (reference sequence). This CDR3 has 13 amino acids. The use of a sample-barcoded 5' primer and a J-beta primer mix characterized a second PCR of roughly 7 to 11 cycles. Each TCR beta cDNA got a 12-nucleotide random molecular identifier. Each CDR3 protein is one row after TCRdb ran MiXCR on the 5' RACE reads. The sample records around 970,000 distinct CDR3 sequences, roughly 50% being singletons.

The source material was blood. This clonotype was sampled from an older woman in good health. J is TRBJ1-1 and V is TRBV7-9; D is uncertain. CDR3: CASSLHGDTEAFF. DNA of the CDR3: TGTGCCAGCAGCTTACATGGAGACACTGAAGCTTTCTTT.